Following are 16 T cell receptor beta chains from one sample sequenced in a study of Graves' ophthalmopathy and Graves' hyperthyroidism. Using RNA transcripts, the TCR beta CDR3 regions were amplified. First-round RT-PCR relied on HTBI primers, and a second-round multiplex PCR came next. In TCRdb, the multiplex PCR reads were re-called with MiXCR into one record per CDR3 protein. The sample has about 48,000 distinct CDR3 sequences, 50% to 65% seen once. The sample was peripheral blood. The source of these receptors is an adult man with Graves' ophthalmopathy.

V usage is TRBV24-1 and J usage is TRBJ2-2, with D tentatively TRBD2 (5 bases). V was cut by 5 bases and J by 7 bases, with 13 bases left in between. The length of the CDR3 is 14 residues. Germline assignment: CDR1 KGHDR and CDR2 SFDVKD. CDR3 DNA sequence: TGTGCCACCAGTGGCGGAGGAAGGAACGGGGAGCTGTTTTTT. Translation: CATSGGGRNGELFF.

A word on this clonotype: The CDR3 end shows no conserved phenylalanine or tryptophan, and so a read error is likely. The J gene is TRBJ2-5, the V gene TRBV2, with TRBD1 as a possible D gene (5 bases). The germline CDR1 and CDR2 sequences are SNHLY and FYNNEI. The CDR3 contains 13 residues. Trimming pared 6 bases from V and 5 bases from J, leaving 13 bases between. DNA for the CDR3: TGTGCCAGCAGCCGTCGGCAGGGCGAGACCCAGTACCTC. This sequence encodes CASSRRQGETQYL.

Many counts were recorded for this clonotype. The J gene is TRBJ1-5, the V gene TRBV9, with TRBD1 identical over 7 bases. Germline V gene lookup returns CDR1 SGDLS and CDR2 YYNGEE. V was pared by 3 bases and J by 0 bases, with 3 bases of the junction left unmatched. The CDR3 runs to 15 residues. CDR3: CASSGQGYSNQPQHF. In DNA, the CDR3 is TGTGCCAGCAGCGGACAGGGTTATAGCAATCAGCCCCAGCATTTT.

This clonotype was recorded only once. The genes are TRBV7-3 and TRBJ1-3, with D unclear. CDR1 is SGHTA, CDR2 FQGTGA, per germline. The V end lost 5 bases, the J end lost 7 bases, and 18 bases lay between the germline ends. The CDR3 loop spans 15 amino acids. The CDR3 nucleotides read TGTGCCAGCAGCCCCCGCGGACGCCAGAGCAACACCATATATTTT. Translating gives CASSPRGRQSNTIYF.

This chain links TRBV5-1 with TRBJ2-6; D may be TRBD1 (5 bases). The CDR3 runs to 16 residues. The germline CDR1 and CDR2 sequences are SGHRS and YFSETQ. V shed 0 bases and J shed 2 bases, with 9 bases lying between them. The CDR3 here is CASSLGDSPGANVLTF. CDR3 DNA: TGCGCCAGCAGCTTGGGAGACAGCCCTGGGGCCAACGTCCTGACTTTC.

This clonotype was seen ten or more times. This chain uses TRBV12-3 or TRBV12-4 with TRBJ1-1, with no clear D. Trimming cost V 9 bases and J 3 bases, with 14 bases left between them. CDR3 length: 13 residues. CDR3 DNA sequence: TGTGCCAGTACCCCTGACCCATACACTGAAGCTTTCTTT. It yields the protein CASTPDPYTEAFF.

This clonotype is labeled medium-sized (0.01 to 0.1%). The chain recombines TRBV24-1 with TRBJ1-2, with 8 bases fitting TRBD1. The germline CDR1 and CDR2 sequences are KGHDR and SFDVKD. The CDR3 runs to 13 residues. J was trimmed by 4 bases and V by 4 bases; bases with no gene match: 1. CDR3 amino acids: CATSDQGAYGYTF. CDR3 DNA: TGTGCCACCAGTGACCAGGGGGCCTATGGCTACACCTTC.

This clonotype has ten or more counts. This rearrangement joins TRBV3-1 to TRBJ2-6; unclear D gene. Germline CDR1 reads LGHDT; CDR2 reads YNNKEL (reference sequence). CDR3 length: 14 amino acids. V was pared by 1 base and J by 0 bases, with 1 base between. The CDR3 loop reads CASSQVSGANVLTF. The CDR3 DNA sequence: TGTGCCAGCAGCCAAGTCTCTGGGGCCAACGTCCTGACTTTC.

This clonotype has a count of ten or more. This chain connects TRBV3-1 to TRBJ1-4, with TRBD1 matching over 9 bases. CDR1 and CDR2 from the germline V gene are LGHDT and YNNKEL (reference sequence). There are 15 residues in the CDR3. V shed 4 bases and J 6 bases; nucleotides not matched to a gene: 6. The CDR3 is CASSPRDRVYEKLFF. CDR3 bases: TGTGCCAGCAGCCCCCGGGACAGGGTTTATGAAAAACTGTTTTTT.

This clonotype was picked up many times. This CDR3 reads CASSYYGSGAFF. DNA for the CDR3: TGTGCCAGCAGTTACTACGGGTCGGGAGCTTTCTTT. This sequence joins TRBV6-2 or TRBV6-3 and TRBJ1-1; the D is unclear. This CDR3 has 12 amino acids. CDR1 and CDR2 from the germline V gene are MNHEY and SVGEGT. Trimming cost V 1 base and J 10 bases, with 10 bases left between them.

This clonotype was recorded at least ten times. The V and J genes are TRBV7-2 and TRBJ2-3; the D is unclear. Trimming took off 4 bases at V and 3 bases at J, with 8 bases between the two ends. The CDR3 totals 13 residues. CDR1 and CDR2 from the germline V gene are SGHTA and FQGNSA. The CDR3 sequence: CASSSRQTDTQYF. CDR3 in DNA: TGTGCCAGCAGCTCCAGGCAGACAGATACGCAGTATTTT.

By share, this clonotype counts as medium-sized. The chain combines TRBV20-1 with TRBJ2-1; 7 positions match TRBD1. Germline values: CDR1 DFQATT, CDR2 SNEGSKA (reference sequence). Trimming removed 6 bases from V and 3 bases from J; junction bases left unmatched: 8. The CDR3 length is 14 residues. The CDR3 nucleotides are TGCAGTGCCGTCGACGACAGGGACTACAATGAGCAGTTCTTC. Translated, it gives CSAVDDRDYNEQFF.

The chain uses TRBV7-2 and TRBJ2-1; the match to TRBD2 covers 7 bases. The CDR3 covers 11 residues. V was pared by 4 bases and J by 12 bases, with 3 bases of the junction left unmatched. CDR1 and CDR2 (germline): SGHTA, FQGNSA. Written as DNA, the CDR3 is TGTGCCAGCAGCTCCCCGGGAGGGCAGTTCTTC. Residues: CASSSPGGQFF.

This clonotype was detected ten times or more. The chain joins TRBV10-1 to TRBJ2-5, with D unresolved. The CDR3 runs 15 residues. The V and J ends lost 2 bases and 2 bases respectively, with 12 bases between them. In germline, CDR1 is WNHNN, CDR2 SYGVQD (reference sequence). This CDR3 is CASSEMIGSQETQYF. The CDR3 DNA follows: TGCGCCAGCAGTGAGATGATCGGTTCGCAAGAGACCCAGTACTTC.

J is TRBJ2-3 and V is TRBV7-6; possible D gene TRBD2, 5 bases. CDR3 length: 14 amino acids. The germline V gene encodes CDR1 SGHVS and CDR2 FNYEAQ. V lost 1 base to trimming and J lost 2 bases, with 7 bases between them. The CDR3 loop reads CASSLGRNTDTQYF. CDR3 nucleotides: TGTGCCAGCAGCTTAGGGAGGAACACAGATACGCAGTATTTT.

This clonotype was found many times. The rearrangement joins TRBV3-1 to TRBJ2-5; D perhaps matches TRBD2 (7 bases). Germline CDR1 reads LGHDT; CDR2 reads YNNKEL (reference sequence). The CDR3 has 16 residues. Trimming pared 0 bases from V and 7 bases from J, leaving 18 bases between. The CDR3 loop is CASSQDSAGRGGTQYF. The CDR3 DNA follows: TGTGCCAGCAGCCAAGATTCAGCGGGGCGAGGGGGGACCCAGTACTTC.